These T cell receptor beta chains were read from a single sample in a study of shared clonotypes between healthy human individuals. The table came from immunoSEQ multiplex PCR; TCRdb's copy has only in-frame clones and leaves some out. The table lists some 2,500,000 clones, over 85% of them singletons. The material sequenced was naive CD4+ T cells from PBMCs. The source of these receptors is a man aged 18 to 29 in good health. Some clones in this sample may be carry-over from other donors' samples. Each CDR3 is given with its conserved first and last residue. D genes are given only for firm matches. Some rows have no size entry. The others give once, few or many, or a class for an expanded clone.

j_gene,v_gene,abundance,d_gene,CDR3nt,CDR3aa
TRBJ1-4,TRBV9,once,TRBD1,TGTGCCAGCAGCGGCAGGGGGCTGACTAATGAAAAACTGTTTTTT,CASSGRGLTNEKLFF
TRBJ1-1,TRBV6-6,.,.,TGTGCCAGCAGTACCAGGGCTTTGAACACTGAAGCTTTCTTT,CASSTRALNTEAFF
TRBJ2-1,TRBV9,once,TRBD1,TGTGCCAGCAGCCCCCTGGGGACAGCCTACAATGAGCAGTTCTTC,CASSPLGTAYNEQFF
TRBJ2-3,TRBV2,.,.,TGTGCCAGCAGTGCTCGGACTAGCACAGATACGCAGTATTTT,CASSARTSTDTQYF
TRBJ1-2,TRBV7-9,few,TRBD1,TGTGCCAGCAGCCGTGGGGACAGGGGACACTACACCTTC,CASSRGDRGHYTF
TRBJ2-1,TRBV5-1,.,TRBD2,TGCGCCAGCAGCTGGGGACTAGCGGGAGACCACAATGAGCAGTTCTTC,CASSWGLAGDHNEQFF
TRBJ2-7,TRBV4-3,.,.,TGCGCCAGCAGCCAAGATCGGTTAGGGCGTGGGGGCCCGATCTACGAGCAGTACTTC,CASSQDRLGRGGPIYEQYF
TRBJ2-5,TRBV7-2,.,TRBD2,TGTGCCAGCAGCTTAGAGGGGACGGGACTACTTAAGAGTACCCAGTACTTC,CASSLEGTGLLKSTQYF
TRBJ2-1,TRBV6-4,.,TRBD2,TGTGCCAGCAGTTTCCGCGGGCTAGCGGATTACAATGAGCAGTTCTTC,CASSFRGLADYNEQFF
TRBJ1-2,TRBV2,.,.,TGTGCCAGCGAGCAGACTCCTAACTATGGCTACACCTTC,CASEQTPNYGYTF
TRBJ1-6,TRBV7-2,.,.,TGTGCCAGCAGCTCAATTCCGGGACTAAATAATTCACCCCTCCACTTT,CASSSIPGLNNSPLHF